The entry below describes one T cell receptor (beta chain). Its cognate antigen has yet to be identified. Within one base of it there is no much larger clone, and no base qualities were kept. TCR beta VDJ combination and CDR3 sequence profiling used genomic DNA as the template. An Illumina HiSeq 2000 was the platform used for TCR repertoire sequencing. The source study handled its data this way. TRBV/TRBJ rearrangement plots, CDR3 size and DJ length profiles, and Simpson's diversity index were used to evaluate the repertoires. The immunodominant clone was defined as the most abundant DNA sequence in deep sequencing data. CDR3 amino acid sequences were screened for sharing across subjects and were compared with published repertoires and the VDJdb database. In TCRdb, the public reads were trimmed at Q25 with fastp and aligned with MiXCR, with productive beta chains retained. Rows are combined by CDR3 protein, so each entry shows the most common genes and DNA. These V and J calls originate from TCRdb's pipeline instead of the authors' own analysis. The sample contains over 150,000 distinct CDR3 sequences, approximately 52% of them found a single time. The top ten constitute roughly 12% of the sample.

The sample is drawn from a study of CD8+CD57+ T cells in acquired aplastic anemia (dated by TCRdb to 2016 to 2019). At the level of the whole study: DNA extracted from sorted CD4+ and CD8+ cells had a mean of about 3.2 ug, with a range of 0.2 to 27.4 ug. CD8+CD57+ expansion was defined as frequency above the mean frequency observed in healthy subjects.

Relative to germline, V is 2 bases shorter and J is 5 bases shorter, with 10 bases between their ends. The cysteine opens and the phenylalanine closes a CDR3 of 12 amino acids. Kept here is only the CDR3 DNA, which spans 36 bases and is read in frame from base 1. The germline V gene supplies CDR1 SQVTM and CDR2 ANQGSEA. Broader findings and caveats from the paper: Between patients and healthy controls, no significant difference in CD8+ Simpson's diversity was found (P=0.060). Around 30 CD8+ CDR3 sequences were shared between patients and controls but appeared highly expressed in patients and within their immunodominant clones.

Flow cytometry had shown CD8+CD57+ cell expansion in the patients selected for sequencing. Severe acquired aplastic anemia was diagnosed in all patients according to International Study of Aplastic Anemia and Agranulocytosis and Camitta criteria. At the time blood was sampled, none of the patients had received any therapy. In this study, sorted CD4+ and CD8+ T cells from the blood of healthy subjects and of severe aplastic anemia patients had their TCR repertoires deep-sequenced. In the USA, patient enrollment took place under clinicaltrials.gov protocols 00001620, 01623167, 00001397, 00071045, 00081523 and 00961064. Ficoll-Paque density gradient centrifugation was used to isolate peripheral blood mononuclear cells. Before DNA was extracted, CD4+ and CD8+ T cells were sorted using either FACS or magnetic beads.

The chain is encoded by TRBV29-1 joined to TRBJ2-7; the D region possibly corresponds to TRBD1 (6 bases align). The sequenced material came from sorted CD4+, CD8+, or CD8+CD57+ T cells (not recorded which) from PBMCs. The sequence was collected from a human donor with aplastic anemia. CDR3 region: CSVETRGDEQYF. The nucleotide sequence reads as follows: TGCAGCGTTGAAACCAGGGGAGACGAGCAGTACTTC.